The rows below give T cell receptor beta chains drawn from one sample of a study of control samples from healthy donors and cancer patients. The method was immunoSEQ multiplex PCR; TCRdb's version includes in-frame clones alone and lacks a portion of them. The sample includes 100,000 to 150,000 clones, roughly 84% of them seen just once. Material for sequencing was blood. The receptors were sampled from a man aged 35 to 55 in good health. The conserved cysteine and the conserved F or W are not part of the CDR3 here. The D gene is left open where the match is weak.

J gene: TRBJ1-6
D gene: .
V gene: TRBV18
CDR3 protein: ASSKDHNNSPLH

J gene: TRBJ2-5
D gene: .
V gene: TRBV13
CDR3 protein: ASSPKSETQY

J gene: TRBJ1-3
D gene: .
V gene: TRBV18
CDR3 protein: ASSPQGFPGNTIY

J gene: TRBJ1-5
D gene: .
V gene: TRBV15
CDR3 protein: ATSRDPGTTFAQH

J gene: TRBJ2-2
D gene: .
V gene: TRBV7-6
CDR3 protein: ASRPRANTGELF

J gene: TRBJ2-1
D gene: TRBD1
V gene: TRBV11-2
CDR3 protein: ASSVAGGRTEQF

J gene: TRBJ1-1
D gene: .
V gene: TRBV4-1
CDR3 protein: ASSNAGTEAF

J gene: TRBJ2-1
D gene: .
V gene: TRBV6-4
CDR3 protein: ASSNSNRDRYEQF

J gene: TRBJ2-1
D gene: .
V gene: TRBV7-2
CDR3 protein: ASSSGPNEQF

J gene: TRBJ2-1
D gene: .
V gene: TRBV2
CDR3 protein: ASQLNGGRYNEQF

J gene: TRBJ1-2
D gene: .
V gene: TRBV7-2
CDR3 protein: ASSKGGGYGYT

J gene: TRBJ1-3
D gene: .
V gene: TRBV25-1
CDR3 protein: AWGLHTIY

J gene: TRBJ2-7
D gene: TRBD1
V gene: TRBV29-1
CDR3 protein: SVWTGVYEQY

J gene: TRBJ2-2
D gene: .
V gene: TRBV20-1
CDR3 protein: SASGGRYSNTGELF

J gene: TRBJ2-4
D gene: TRBD2
V gene: TRBV5-1
CDR3 protein: ASSRGLAGGIAKNIQY

J gene: TRBJ1-6
D gene: TRBD1
V gene: TRBV4-3
CDR3 protein: ASSQRDRGPSPLH

J gene: TRBJ1-2
D gene: TRBD1
V gene: TRBV29-1
CDR3 protein: SVESQGAGGYT

J gene: TRBJ2-3
D gene: TRBD2
V gene: TRBV4-3
CDR3 protein: ASSQELAATDTQY

J gene: TRBJ1-2
D gene: .
V gene: TRBV30
CDR3 protein: AWSHGGYGYT

J gene: TRBJ1-3
D gene: .
V gene: TRBV12-3/TRBV12-4
CDR3 protein: ASSPIGDTIY

J gene: TRBJ1-1
D gene: TRBD1
V gene: TRBV13
CDR3 protein: ASSFIPGQGLGNTEAF

J gene: TRBJ1-5
D gene: .
V gene: TRBV6-1
CDR3 protein: ASSDEGLSNQPQH

J gene: TRBJ2-7
D gene: .
V gene: TRBV14
CDR3 protein: ASSQAGTSEQY

J gene: TRBJ2-3
D gene: TRBD2
V gene: TRBV6-5
CDR3 protein: ASRVGGASDTQY

J gene: TRBJ2-5
D gene: .
V gene: TRBV6-1
CDR3 protein: ASSDRMIETQY

J gene: TRBJ1-2
D gene: .
V gene: TRBV4-3
CDR3 protein: ASSQEGINYGYT

J gene: TRBJ2-2
D gene: .
V gene: TRBV18
CDR3 protein: ASSPRQITGELF

J gene: TRBJ1-4
D gene: .
V gene: TRBV18
CDR3 protein: ASSPQQGTNEKLF

J gene: TRBJ1-2
D gene: TRBD1
V gene: TRBV6-5
CDR3 protein: ASMRDRGWNGYT

J gene: TRBJ1-1
D gene: .
V gene: TRBV23-1
CDR3 protein: ASSQSPPRPEAF

J gene: TRBJ1-4
D gene: TRBD1
V gene: TRBV18
CDR3 protein: ASSKGTGPNEKLF

J gene: TRBJ1-2
D gene: .
V gene: TRBV3-1/TRBV3-2
CDR3 protein: ASSPWTAHLPNGYT

J gene: TRBJ1-4
D gene: .
V gene: TRBV11-2
CDR3 protein: ASRQTDGCNEKLF

J gene: TRBJ1-1
D gene: .
V gene: TRBV30
CDR3 protein: ASSRVLNTEAF

J gene: TRBJ2-2
D gene: .
V gene: TRBV14
CDR3 protein: ASSQAHRWPGELF

J gene: TRBJ1-5
D gene: .
V gene: TRBV21-1
CDR3 protein: ASNQPQH

J gene: TRBJ1-5
D gene: TRBD1
V gene: TRBV6-2/TRBV6-3
CDR3 protein: ASSHRGQGNQPQH

J gene: TRBJ2-3
D gene: TRBD1
V gene: TRBV11-2
CDR3 protein: ASSSRTGSTDTQY

J gene: TRBJ2-3
D gene: .
V gene: TRBV12-3/TRBV12-4
CDR3 protein: ASNTHRLDTQY

J gene: TRBJ2-1
D gene: TRBD2
V gene: TRBV27
CDR3 protein: ASFGGGHEQF

J gene: TRBJ1-5
D gene: .
V gene: TRBV7-2
CDR3 protein: ASSQQTRQPQH

J gene: TRBJ1-6
D gene: TRBD1
V gene: TRBV6-2/TRBV6-3
CDR3 protein: ASSRLDRGNSPLH

J gene: TRBJ1-1
D gene: .
V gene: TRBV15
CDR3 protein: ATSRDSAGVETEAF

J gene: TRBJ1-6
D gene: TRBD1
V gene: TRBV6-2/TRBV6-3
CDR3 protein: ASSTIQQGGNSPLH

J gene: TRBJ2-6
D gene: .
V gene: TRBV4-3
CDR3 protein: ASSPTSSSGANVLT